This T cell receptor beta chain is drawn from a study of OX40 agonist ivuxolimab in advanced cancers. Here immunoSEQ multiplex PCR was the method, and the copy in TCRdb shows in-frame clones only, minus some. Seen here are roughly 13,000 clones, just under 90% observed once, and the top ten hold 5% to 7%. This CDR3 has 13 amino acids. The V gene's germline CDR1 is MNHNY and CDR2 SVGAGI (reference sequence). Trimming removed 2 bases from V and 0 bases from J, with 5 bases in between. The origin of this receptor is an adult with an advanced solid tumor such as melanoma, head and neck, liver or kidney cancer. This sample comprised CD4+ or CD8+ T cells sorted from blood, obtained in a trial of the OX40 agonist ivuxolimab. The genes are TRBV6-6 and TRBJ2-7; D gene unclear. The CDR3 sequence: CASSYGHSYEQYF. The CDR3, as DNA: TGTGCCAGCAGTTACGGGCACTCCTACGAGCAGTACTTC.